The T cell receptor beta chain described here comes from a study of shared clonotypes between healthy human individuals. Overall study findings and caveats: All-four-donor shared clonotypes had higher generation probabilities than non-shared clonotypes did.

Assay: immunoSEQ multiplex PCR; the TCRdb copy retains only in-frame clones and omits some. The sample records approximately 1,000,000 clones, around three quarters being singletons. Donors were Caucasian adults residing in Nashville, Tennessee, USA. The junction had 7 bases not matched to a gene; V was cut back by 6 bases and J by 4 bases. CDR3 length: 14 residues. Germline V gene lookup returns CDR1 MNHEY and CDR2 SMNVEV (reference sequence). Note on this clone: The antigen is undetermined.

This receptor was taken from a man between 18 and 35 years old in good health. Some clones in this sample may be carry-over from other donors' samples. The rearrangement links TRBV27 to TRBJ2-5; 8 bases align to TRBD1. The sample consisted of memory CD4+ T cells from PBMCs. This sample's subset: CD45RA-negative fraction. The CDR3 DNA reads TGTGCCAGCAGACCGACAGGGGCAAGAGAGACCCAGTACTTC. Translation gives CASRPTGARETQYF.